The 20 T cell receptor beta chains in this list originate from one sample, sequenced in a study of shared clonotypes between healthy human individuals. Sequencing was performed with immunoSEQ multiplex PCR; in TCRdb, only in-frame clones are kept and a portion is missing. The sample lists 2 million to 2.5 million clones, around 90% occurring once. The material sequenced was naive CD4+ T cells from PBMCs. Subset: CD45RA+ positively selected. All receptors derive from a man in his late teens or twenties in good health. Some clones in this sample may be carry-over from other donors' samples.

The chain has TRBV11-3 and TRBJ2-7; no reliable D call. Germline-derived CDR1 and CDR2 are SGHNT and YENEEA. The V end lost 1 base, the J end lost 6 bases, and 7 bases lay between the germline ends. The CDR3 has 12 amino acids. The CDR3: CASSLGTAEQYF. The CDR3 coding sequence is TGTGCCAGCAGCTTAGGTACGGCCGAGCAGTACTTC.

The chain combines TRBV6-1 with TRBJ2-7, with TRBD1 matching over 11 bases. Germline-derived CDR1 and CDR2 are MNHNS and SASEGT. This CDR3 has 12 residues. Trimming cost V 10 bases and J 6 bases; bases outside gene matches: 5. The CDR3 region is CATDRGHGEQYF. CDR3 DNA sequence: TGTGCCACGGACAGGGGGCATGGCGAGCAGTACTTC.

CDR3 sequence reads: CASSAQGRSYNEQFF. The CDR3 DNA follows: TGTGCCAGCAGTGCACAGGGACGGTCCTACAATGAGCAGTTCTTC. The chain recombines TRBV2 with TRBJ2-1; tentatively, D is TRBD1 (6 bases). Looked up from germline, CDR1 is SNHLY and CDR2 is FYNNEI. V was cut by 4 bases and J by 1 base, with 11 bases left in between. This CDR3 region has 15 residues.

The chain uses TRBV9 and TRBJ1-6, with unresolved D. V lost 3 bases, J lost 5 bases, and 6 bases lay in between. The CDR3 length is 13 residues. Germline values: CDR1 SGDLS, CDR2 YYNGEE. The CDR3: CASSARDNSPLHF. The CDR3 region has the DNA TGTGCCAGCAGCGCGAGGGATAATTCACCCCTCCACTTT.

A single count supports this clone. The chain couples TRBV9 to TRBJ2-2; D not certain. Germline V CDR1 and CDR2: SGDLS, YYNGEE. This CDR3 comprises 14 residues. Trimming removed 4 bases at V and 0 bases at J, with 7 bases between. CDR3 bases: TGTGCCAGCAGCCCAGAACCGAACACCGGGGAGCTGTTTTTT. This translates into CASSPEPNTGELFF.

This chain's CDR3 is CASSSALYGYTF. The CDR3 DNA sequence: TGTGCCAGCAGTTCGGCCCTCTATGGCTACACCTTC. The chain uses TRBV28 and TRBJ1-2; D unclear. The CDR3 loop spans 12 amino acids. Germline CDR1 is MDHEN and CDR2 is SYDVKM. The ends were cut back, 4 bases at V and 4 bases at J, with 7 bases in the middle.

This chain connects TRBV15 to TRBJ2-6; D gene uncertain. CDR1 and CDR2 (germline): LNHNV, YYDKDF (reference sequence). The CDR3 has 17 residues. With 0 bases removed from V and 1 base from J, the gap between germline ends came to 10 bases. The CDR3 loop is CATSRDMKSSGANVLTF. The CDR3, as DNA: TGTGCCACCAGCAGAGATATGAAATCATCTGGGGCCAACGTCCTGACTTTC.

The gene calls are TRBV7-8 and TRBJ2-2; D tentatively fits TRBD1 or TRBD2 (5 bases each). Germline-derived CDR1 and CDR2 are SGHVS and FQNEAQ. The ends were cut back, 1 base at V and 2 bases at J, with 8 bases in the middle. CDR3 length: 15 amino acids. The CDR3 loop reads CASSLVRGNTGELFF. CDR3 nucleotides: TGTGCCAGCAGCTTAGTGAGGGGAAACACCGGGGAGCTGTTTTTT.

The genes are TRBV2 and TRBJ2-3; no firm D call. The length of the CDR3 is 15 residues. Germline V gives CDR1 SNHLY, CDR2 FYNNEI. Trimming left V 4 bases short and J 0 bases short, with 11 bases between. The CDR3 DNA sequence: TGTGCCAGCAGTGCCCCGGGCCCTAGCACAGATACGCAGTATTTT. Its protein product is CASSAPGPSTDTQYF.

The chain combines TRBV19 with TRBJ2-5; TRBD2 matches at 7 bases. The junction had 9 bases not matched to a gene; V was cut back by 4 bases and J by 7 bases. CDR1 is LNHDA and CDR2 is SQIVND in the germline V gene (reference sequence). This CDR3 has 14 residues. In DNA form, the CDR3 reads TGTGCCAGTAGTACCCCTGGGGGGAGGGGGACCCAGTACTTC. Its protein product is CASSTPGGRGTQYF.

The chain links TRBV19 to TRBJ1-2; maybe TRBD1 (6 bases). In germline, CDR1 is LNHDA, CDR2 SQIVND (reference sequence). This CDR3 contains 12 residues. Deletions cut 3 bases from V and 7 bases from J, with 9 bases between. The CDR3 loop reads CASSMETGGYTF. CDR3 sequence (DNA): TGTGCCAGTAGTATGGAGACAGGTGGCTACACCTTC.

V usage is TRBV7-9 and J usage is TRBJ1-2, with D possibly matching TRBD1 (6 bases). The germline V gene has CDR1 SEHNR and CDR2 FQNEAQ (reference sequence). Trimming cost V 5 bases and J 2 bases, with 12 bases left between them. This CDR3 comprises 14 residues. The CDR3 spells CASSARGTNYGYTF. The DNA for the CDR3 is TGTGCCAGCAGCGCTAGGGGGACCAACTATGGCTACACCTTC. Together with reference TRBV7-9 and TRBJ1-2, the CDR3 gives the full variable domain: DTGVSQNPRHKITKRGQNVTFRCDPISEHNRLYWYRQTLGQGPEFLTYFQNEAQLEKSRLLSDRFSAERPKGSFSTLEIQRTEQGDSAMYLCASSARGTNYGYTFGSGTRLTVV.

The chain joins TRBV6-1 to TRBJ2-7, with D perhaps TRBD1 or TRBD2 (6 bases each). The CDR3 is 16 amino acids. Germline CDR1 reads MNHNS; CDR2 reads SASEGT. V was cut by 0 bases and J by 2 bases, with 14 bases left in between. The CDR3 region is CASSEAWGAFTYEQYF. The CDR3 region has the DNA TGTGCCAGCAGTGAAGCTTGGGGGGCCTTCACCTACGAGCAGTACTTC.

The chain joins TRBV4-2 to TRBJ2-3, with TRBD2 identical over 7 bases. Germline CDR1 and CDR2: LGHNA and YNFKEQ. This CDR3 contains 17 residues. With 0 bases clipped from V and 0 bases from J, the junction kept 6 bases outside the gene matches. The CDR3 nucleotides read TGTGCCAGCAGCCAAGAACTGCGGGGGTTTAGCACAGATACGCAGTATTTT. This gives the protein CASSQELRGFSTDTQYF.

The gene calls are TRBV9 and TRBJ2-3; 14 positions match TRBD2. V was pared by 4 bases and J by 4 bases, with 5 bases of the junction left unmatched. The V gene's germline CDR1 is SGDLS and CDR2 YYNGEE. The CDR3 length is 16 residues. CDR3 sequence: CASSKGTSGSADTQYF. For the CDR3, the DNA is TGTGCCAGCAGCAAAGGGACTAGCGGGAGTGCAGATACGCAGTATTTT.

The rearrangement links TRBV19 to TRBJ2-6; TRBD1 aligns across 8 bases. Germline CDR1 and CDR2: LNHDA and SQIVND (reference sequence). J was trimmed by 0 bases and V by 1 base; bases with no gene match: 11. The CDR3 is 20 amino acids. The CDR3 region is CASSIGVQGARRSGANVLTF. The CDR3 nucleotides read TGTGCCAGTAGTATAGGAGTCCAGGGGGCGCGACGCTCTGGGGCCAACGTCCTGACTTTC.

The rearrangement joins TRBV5-1 to TRBJ2-1; 7 bases are a match to TRBD2. V lost 1 base to trimming and J lost 4 bases; unmatched junction nucleotides: 2. Per germline, CDR1 SGHRS and CDR2 YFSETQ. The CDR3 is made up of 14 amino acids. The CDR3 protein is CASSLNSGYNEQFF. The CDR3 nucleotides are TGCGCCAGCAGCTTGAATAGCGGGTACAATGAGCAGTTCTTC.

A note on this clone: The sample holds other DNA sequences that translate to the same CDR3. V and J are TRBV9 and TRBJ1-3, with a possible D match to TRBD1 (6 bases). There are 14 residues in the CDR3. Trimming cost V 4 bases and J 4 bases, with 12 bases left between them. CDR1 and CDR2 from the germline V gene are SGDLS and YYNGEE. CDR3 nucleotides: TGTGCCAGCAGCCCCCAGACAGGAGGAAACACCATATATTTT. Translation gives CASSPQTGGNTIYF.

The chain employs TRBV4-1 and TRBJ1-1, with a weak D call TRBD1 (6 bases). V was pared by 4 bases and J by 6 bases, with 15 bases between. Germline CDR1 MGHRA, CDR2 YSYEKL. The CDR3 has 14 amino acids. The CDR3 spells CASSPGDLRPEAFF. The DNA of the CDR3 is TGCGCCAGCAGCCCAGGGGATCTGCGACCTGAAGCTTTCTTT.

This chain joins TRBV18 and TRBJ2-1, with D unresolved. Germline V CDR1 and CDR2: KGHSH, LQKENI. The CDR3 totals 17 residues. Trimming took off 0 bases at V and 3 bases at J, with 15 bases between the two ends. CDR3 nucleotides: TGTGCCAGCTCACCACCGGCCAGGACGTCTATCTACAATGAGCAGTTCTTC. This encodes CASSPPARTSIYNEQFF. Complete variable domain (other parts from reference TRBV18 and TRBJ2-1): NAGVMQNPRHLVRRRGQEARLRCSPMKGHSHVYWYRQLPEEGLKFMVYLQKENIIDESGMPKERFSAEFPKEGPSILRIQQVVRGDSAAYFCASSPPARTSIYNEQFFGPGTRLTVL.